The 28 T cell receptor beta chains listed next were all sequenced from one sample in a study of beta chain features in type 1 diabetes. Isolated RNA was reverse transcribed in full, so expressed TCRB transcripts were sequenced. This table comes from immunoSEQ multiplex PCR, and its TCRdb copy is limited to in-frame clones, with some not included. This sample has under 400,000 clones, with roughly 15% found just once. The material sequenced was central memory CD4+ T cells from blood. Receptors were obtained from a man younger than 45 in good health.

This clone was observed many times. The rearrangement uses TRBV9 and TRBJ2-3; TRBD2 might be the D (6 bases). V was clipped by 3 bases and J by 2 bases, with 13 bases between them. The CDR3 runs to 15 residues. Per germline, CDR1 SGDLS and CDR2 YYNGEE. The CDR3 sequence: CASSARAGLTDTQYF. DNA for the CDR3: TGTGCCAGCAGCGCCCGAGCGGGCCTCACAGATACGCAGTATTTT. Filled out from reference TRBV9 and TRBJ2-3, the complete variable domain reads DSGVTQTPKHLITATGQRVTLRCSPRSGDLSVYWYQQSLDQGLQFLIQYYNGEERAKGNILERFSAQQFPDLHSELNLSSLELGDSALYFCASSARAGLTDTQYFGPGTRLTVL.

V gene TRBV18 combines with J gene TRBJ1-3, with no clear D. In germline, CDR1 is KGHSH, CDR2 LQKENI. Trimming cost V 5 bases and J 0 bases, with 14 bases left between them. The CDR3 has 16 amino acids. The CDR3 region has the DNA TGTGCCAGCTCAGGGATGCTGACTCCCTCTGGAAACACCATATATTTT. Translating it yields CASSGMLTPSGNTIYF.

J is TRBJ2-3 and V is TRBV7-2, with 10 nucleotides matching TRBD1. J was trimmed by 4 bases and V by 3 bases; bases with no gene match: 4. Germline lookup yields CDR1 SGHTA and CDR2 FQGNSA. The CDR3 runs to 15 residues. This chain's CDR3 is CASSLETGGADTQYF. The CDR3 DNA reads TGTGCCAGCAGCTTGGAGACAGGGGGCGCAGATACGCAGTATTTT. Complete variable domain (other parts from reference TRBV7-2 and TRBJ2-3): GAGVSQSPSNKVTEKGKDVELRCDPISGHTALYWYRQSLGQGLEFLIYFQGNSAPDKSGLPSDRFSAERTGGSVSTLTIQRTQQEDSAVYLCASSLETGGADTQYFGPGTRLTVL.

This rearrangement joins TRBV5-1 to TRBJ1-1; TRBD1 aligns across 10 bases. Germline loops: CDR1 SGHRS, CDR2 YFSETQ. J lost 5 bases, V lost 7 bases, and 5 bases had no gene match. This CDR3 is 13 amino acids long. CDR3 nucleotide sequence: TGCGCCAGCTCGGGACAGGGGCTTACTGAAGCTTTCTTT. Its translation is CASSGQGLTEAFF.

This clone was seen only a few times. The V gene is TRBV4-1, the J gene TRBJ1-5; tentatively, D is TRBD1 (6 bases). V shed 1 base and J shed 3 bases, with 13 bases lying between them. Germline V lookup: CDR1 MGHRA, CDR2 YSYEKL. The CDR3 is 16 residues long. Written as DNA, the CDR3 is TGCGCCAGCAGCCAAGGGCAGGGGTCCTACAATCAGCCCCAGCATTTT. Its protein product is CASSQGQGSYNQPQHF.

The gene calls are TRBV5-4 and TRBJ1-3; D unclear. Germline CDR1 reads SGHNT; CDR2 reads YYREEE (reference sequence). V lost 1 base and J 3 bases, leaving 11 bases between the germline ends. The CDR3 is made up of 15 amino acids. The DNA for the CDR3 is TGTGCCAGCAGCTTGATGCCTGGGCTTGGAAACACCATATATTTT. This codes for CASSLMPGLGNTIYF.

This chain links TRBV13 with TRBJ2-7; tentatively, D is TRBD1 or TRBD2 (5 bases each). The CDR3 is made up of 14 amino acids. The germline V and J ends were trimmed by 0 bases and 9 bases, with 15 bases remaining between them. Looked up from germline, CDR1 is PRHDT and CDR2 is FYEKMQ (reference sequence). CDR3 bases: TGTGCCAGCAGCTTAGGGAAGGGACGCGCTACGCAGTACGTC. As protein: CASSLGKGRATQYV.

The DNA for the CDR3 is TGCAGTGCTGGTATATCCGAGCAGTACTTC. Translating it yields CSAGISEQYF. The chain carries TRBV20-1 and TRBJ2-7; no definite D call. The CDR3 consists of 10 residues. V lost 5 bases and J 6 bases, leaving 8 bases between the germline ends. Germline assignment: CDR1 DFQATT and CDR2 SNEGSKA (reference sequence).

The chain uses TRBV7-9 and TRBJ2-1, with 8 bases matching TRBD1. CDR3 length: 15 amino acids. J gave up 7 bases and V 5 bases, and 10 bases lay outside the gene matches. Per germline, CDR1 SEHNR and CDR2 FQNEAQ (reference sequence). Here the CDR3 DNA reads TGTGCCAGCAGCCAGTCCAGGGGGCCCCAGAATGAGCAGTTCTTC. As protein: CASSQSRGPQNEQFF. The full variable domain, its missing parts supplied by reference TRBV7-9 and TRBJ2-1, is DTGVSQNPRHKITKRGQNVTFRCDPISEHNRLYWYRQTLGQGPEFLTYFQNEAQLEKSRLLSDRFSAERPKGSFSTLEIQRTEQGDSAMYLCASSQSRGPQNEQFFGPGTRLTVL.

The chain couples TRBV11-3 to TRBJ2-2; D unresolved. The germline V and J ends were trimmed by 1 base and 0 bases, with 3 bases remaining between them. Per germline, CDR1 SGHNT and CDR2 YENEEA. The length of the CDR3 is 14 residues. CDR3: CASSLVPNTGELFF. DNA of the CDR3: TGTGCCAGCAGCTTAGTCCCGAACACCGGGGAGCTGTTTTTT. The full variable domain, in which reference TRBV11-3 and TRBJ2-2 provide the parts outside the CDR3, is EAGVVQSPRYKIIEKKQPVAFWCNPISGHNTLYWYLQNLGQGPELLIRYENEEAVDDSQLPKDRFSAERLKGVDSTLKIQPAELGDSAVYLCASSLVPNTGELFFGEGSRLTVL.

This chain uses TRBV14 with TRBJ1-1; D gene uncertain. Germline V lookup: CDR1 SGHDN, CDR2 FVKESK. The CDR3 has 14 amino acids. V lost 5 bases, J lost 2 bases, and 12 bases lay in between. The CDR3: CASSRPGANTEAFF. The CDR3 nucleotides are TGTGCCAGCAGCAGACCGGGCGCCAACACTGAAGCTTTCTTT. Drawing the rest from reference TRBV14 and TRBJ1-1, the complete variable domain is EAGVTQFPSHSVIEKGQTVTLRCDPISGHDNLYWYRRVMGKEIKFLLHFVKESKQDESGMPNNRFLAERTGGTYSTLKVQPAELEDSGVYFCASSRPGANTEAFFGQGTRLTVV.

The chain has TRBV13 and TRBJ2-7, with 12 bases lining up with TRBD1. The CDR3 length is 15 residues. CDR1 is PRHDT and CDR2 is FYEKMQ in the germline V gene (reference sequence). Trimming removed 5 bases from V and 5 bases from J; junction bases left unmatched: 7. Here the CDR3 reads CASSPSGTGGDEQYF. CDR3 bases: TGTGCCAGCAGCCCCTCCGGGACAGGGGGCGACGAGCAGTACTTC.

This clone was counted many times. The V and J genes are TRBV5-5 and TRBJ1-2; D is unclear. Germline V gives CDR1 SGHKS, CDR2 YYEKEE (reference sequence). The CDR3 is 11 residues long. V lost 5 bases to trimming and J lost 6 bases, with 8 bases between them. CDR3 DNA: TGTGCCAGCAGAGGAGGCGATGGCTACACCTTC. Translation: CASRGGDGYTF.

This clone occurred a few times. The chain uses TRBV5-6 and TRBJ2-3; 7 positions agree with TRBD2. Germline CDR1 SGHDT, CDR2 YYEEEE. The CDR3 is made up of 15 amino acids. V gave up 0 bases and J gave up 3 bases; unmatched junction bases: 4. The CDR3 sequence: CASSLAGGTTDTQYF. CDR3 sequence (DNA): TGTGCCAGCAGCTTGGCGGGGGGAACGACAGATACGCAGTATTTT.

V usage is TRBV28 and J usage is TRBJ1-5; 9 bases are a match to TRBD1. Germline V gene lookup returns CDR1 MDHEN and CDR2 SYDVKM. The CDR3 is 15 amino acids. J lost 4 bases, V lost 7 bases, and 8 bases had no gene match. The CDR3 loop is CASTLDRGWNQPQHF. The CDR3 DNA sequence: TGTGCCAGCACACTGGACAGGGGTTGGAATCAGCCCCAGCATTTT.

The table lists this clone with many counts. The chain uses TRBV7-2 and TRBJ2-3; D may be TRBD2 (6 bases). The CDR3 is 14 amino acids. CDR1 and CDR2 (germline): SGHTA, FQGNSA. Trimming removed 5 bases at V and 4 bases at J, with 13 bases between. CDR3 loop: CASSPGVVADTQYF. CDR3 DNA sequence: TGTGCCAGCAGCCCGGGGGTTGTGGCAGATACGCAGTATTTT.

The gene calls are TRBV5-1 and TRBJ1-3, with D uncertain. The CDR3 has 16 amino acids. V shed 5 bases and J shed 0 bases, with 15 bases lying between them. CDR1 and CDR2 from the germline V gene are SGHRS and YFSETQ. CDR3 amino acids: CASRRATHDSGNTIYF. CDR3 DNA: TGCGCCAGCAGAAGGGCCACCCACGACTCTGGAAACACCATATATTTT.

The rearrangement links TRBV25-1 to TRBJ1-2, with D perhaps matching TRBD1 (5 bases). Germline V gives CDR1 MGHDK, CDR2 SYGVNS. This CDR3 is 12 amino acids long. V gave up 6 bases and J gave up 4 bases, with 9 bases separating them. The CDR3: CASRGDFYGYTF. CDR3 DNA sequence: TGTGCCAGCAGAGGGGATTTCTATGGCTACACCTTC.

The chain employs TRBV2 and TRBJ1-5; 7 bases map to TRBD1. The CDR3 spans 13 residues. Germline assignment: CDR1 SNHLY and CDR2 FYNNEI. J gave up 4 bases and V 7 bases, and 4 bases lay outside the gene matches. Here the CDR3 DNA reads TGTGCCAGCACACGGGACAGTAATCAGCCCCAGCATTTT. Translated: CASTRDSNQPQHF.

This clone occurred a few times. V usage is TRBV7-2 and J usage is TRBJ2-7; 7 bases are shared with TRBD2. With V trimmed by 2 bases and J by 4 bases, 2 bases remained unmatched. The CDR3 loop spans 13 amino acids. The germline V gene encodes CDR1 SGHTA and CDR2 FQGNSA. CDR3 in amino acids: CASSLLADYEQYV. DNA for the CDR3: TGTGCCAGCAGCTTACTAGCGGATTACGAGCAGTACGTC.

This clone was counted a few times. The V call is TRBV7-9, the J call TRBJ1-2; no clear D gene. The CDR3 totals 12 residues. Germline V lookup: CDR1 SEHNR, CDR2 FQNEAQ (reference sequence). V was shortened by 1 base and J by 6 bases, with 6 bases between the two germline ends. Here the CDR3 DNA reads TGTGCCAGCAGCTTAGGAGGGCATGGCTACACCTTC. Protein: CASSLGGHGYTF.

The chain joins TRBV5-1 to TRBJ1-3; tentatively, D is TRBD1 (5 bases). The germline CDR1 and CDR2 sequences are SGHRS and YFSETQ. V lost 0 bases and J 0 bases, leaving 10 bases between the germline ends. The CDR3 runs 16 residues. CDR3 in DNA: TGCGCCAGCAGCTTGGTGGGGGTTTACTCTGGAAACACCATATATTTT. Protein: CASSLVGVYSGNTIYF.

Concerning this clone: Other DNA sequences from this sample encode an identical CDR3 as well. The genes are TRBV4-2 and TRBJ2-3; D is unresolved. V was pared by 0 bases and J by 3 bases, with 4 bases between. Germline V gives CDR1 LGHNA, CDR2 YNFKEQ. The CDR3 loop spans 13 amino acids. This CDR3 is CASSQEGTDTQYF. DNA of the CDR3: TGTGCCAGCAGCCAAGAGGGAACAGATACGCAGTATTTT.

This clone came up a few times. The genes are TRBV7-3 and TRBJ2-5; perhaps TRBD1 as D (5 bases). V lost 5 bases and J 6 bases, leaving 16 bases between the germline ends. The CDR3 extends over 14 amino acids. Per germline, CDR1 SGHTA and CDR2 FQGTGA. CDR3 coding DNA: TGTGCCAGCAGCAAAGGCAGGGCTGGGCAGACCCAGTACTTC. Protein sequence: CASSKGRAGQTQYF.

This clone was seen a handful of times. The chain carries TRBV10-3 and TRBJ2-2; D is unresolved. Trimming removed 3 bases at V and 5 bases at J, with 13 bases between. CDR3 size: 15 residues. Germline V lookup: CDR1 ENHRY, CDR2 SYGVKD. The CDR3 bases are TGTGCCATCAGTGAAGATCGAGTGGGAACCGGGGAGCTGTTTTTT. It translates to CAISEDRVGTGELFF.

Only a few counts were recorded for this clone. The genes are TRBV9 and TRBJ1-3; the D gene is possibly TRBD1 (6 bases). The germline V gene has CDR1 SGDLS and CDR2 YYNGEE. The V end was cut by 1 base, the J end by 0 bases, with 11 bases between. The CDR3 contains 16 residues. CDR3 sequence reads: CASSVLGGLSGNTIYF. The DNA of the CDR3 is TGTGCCAGCAGCGTATTAGGGGGGCTCTCTGGAAACACCATATATTTT.

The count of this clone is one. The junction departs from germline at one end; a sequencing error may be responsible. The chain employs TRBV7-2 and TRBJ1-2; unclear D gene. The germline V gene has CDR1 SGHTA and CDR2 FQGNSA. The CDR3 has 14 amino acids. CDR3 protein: CAGSLGYVVHGYTF. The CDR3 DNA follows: TGTGCCGGCAGCCTCGGATACGTAGTGCATGGCTACACCTTC.

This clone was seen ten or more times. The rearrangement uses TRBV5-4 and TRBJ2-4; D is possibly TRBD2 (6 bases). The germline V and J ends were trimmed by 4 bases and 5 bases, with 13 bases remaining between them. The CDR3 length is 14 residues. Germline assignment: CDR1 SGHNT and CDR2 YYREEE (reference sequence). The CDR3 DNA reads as TGTGCCAGCAGCGAAACAGGCGGGGAAAACATTCAGTACTTC. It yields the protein CASSETGGENIQYF.